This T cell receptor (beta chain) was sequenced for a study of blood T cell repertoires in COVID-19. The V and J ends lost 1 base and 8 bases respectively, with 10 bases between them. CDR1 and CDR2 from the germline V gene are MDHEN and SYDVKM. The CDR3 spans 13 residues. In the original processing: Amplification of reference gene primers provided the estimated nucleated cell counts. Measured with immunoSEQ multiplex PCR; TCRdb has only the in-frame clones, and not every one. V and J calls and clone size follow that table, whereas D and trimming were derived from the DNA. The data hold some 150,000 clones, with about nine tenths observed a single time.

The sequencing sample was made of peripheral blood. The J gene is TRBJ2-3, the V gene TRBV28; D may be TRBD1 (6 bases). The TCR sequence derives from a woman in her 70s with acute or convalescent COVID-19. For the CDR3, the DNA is TGTGCCAGCAGTTTATCCCTAGGGGGTACGCAGTATTTT. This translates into CASSLSLGGTQYF. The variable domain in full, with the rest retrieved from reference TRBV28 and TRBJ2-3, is DVKVTQSSRYLVKRTGEKVFLECVQDMDHENMFWYRQDPGLGLRLIYFSYDVKMKEKGDIPEGYSVSREKKERFSLILESASTNQTSMYLCASSLSLGGTQYFGPGTRLTVL.